The 27 T cell receptor beta chains below were found in one sample sequenced in a study of T cells in Graves' hyperthyroidism and ophthalmopathy. Amplified TCR beta CDR3 regions derived from RNA transcripts. An initial round of RT-PCR targeting the TCR CDR3 relied on the HTBI primer set. TCRdb passed the multiplex PCR reads through MiXCR, listing each CDR3 protein once. Of more than 500,000 distinct CDR3 sequences in the sample, over 35% were seen once. Source material: peripheral blood or thyroid tissue (not recorded which). The receptors were gathered from an adult woman with Graves' disease, either hyperthyroidism or ophthalmopathy (not recorded which).

J is TRBJ2-2 and V is TRBV10-3; D is undetermined. This CDR3 has 14 residues. Trimming stripped 5 bases from V and 5 bases from J, with 12 bases between. Germline V gene lookup returns CDR1 ENHRY and CDR2 SYGVKD. The CDR3 protein is CAISKPRVTGELFF. CDR3 coding DNA: TGTGCCATCAGTAAACCCCGGGTTACCGGGGAGCTGTTTTTT.

The chain links TRBV7-2 to TRBJ2-7; 7 bases match TRBD1. Germline V gene lookup returns CDR1 SGHTA and CDR2 FQGNSA. J gave up 4 bases and V 3 bases, and 9 bases lay outside the gene matches. The CDR3 length is 15 residues. The CDR3 DNA reads as TGTGCCAGCAGCTTCCGTATAGGGACAGATTACGAGCAGTACTTC. This codes for CASSFRIGTDYEQYF.

The chain is built from TRBV11-2 and TRBJ2-5; TRBD1 matches at 9 bases. This CDR3 has 16 residues. The J segment lost 5 bases and the V segment lost 5 bases, leaving 12 bases of the junction unmatched. The germline gives CDR1 SGHAT, CDR2 FQNNGV. CDR3 in amino acids: CASSHPDRGIMETQYF. The CDR3 DNA sequence: TGTGCCAGCAGCCACCCGGACAGGGGAATCATGGAGACCCAGTACTTC.

At least ten counts were recorded for this clonotype. The rearrangement joins TRBV20-1 to TRBJ1-4; possibly TRBD1 for D (6 bases). CDR3 size: 15 residues. Trimming took off 3 bases at V and 4 bases at J, with 15 bases between the two ends. The germline V gene has CDR1 DFQATT and CDR2 SNEGSKA (reference sequence). CDR3: CSASPPGAGNEKLFF. The CDR3 coding sequence is TGCAGTGCTAGCCCTCCAGGGGCGGGTAATGAAAAACTGTTTTTT.

This clonotype was picked up many times. The gene calls are TRBV20-1 and TRBJ1-5, with a tentative D call TRBD1 (5 bases). CDR3 length equals 18 residues. Germline values: CDR1 DFQATT, CDR2 SNEGSKA (reference sequence). Trimming took off 1 base at V and 2 bases at J, with 21 bases between the two ends. CDR3 loop: CSARVGQGGVRRNQPQHF. As DNA, the CDR3 is TGCAGTGCTAGAGTTGGGCAGGGAGGTGTTAGGCGCAATCAGCCCCAGCATTTT.

This chain joins TRBV29-1 and TRBJ1-1; TRBD1 agrees at 9 bases. Germline-derived CDR1 and CDR2 are SQVTM and ANQGSEA. The junction had 9 bases not matched to a gene; V was cut back by 1 base and J by 6 bases. This CDR3 has 15 amino acids. CDR3 loop: CSVEGGGQGFAEAFF. The CDR3 DNA is TGCAGCGTTGAAGGGGGGGGACAGGGTTTCGCTGAAGCTTTCTTT.

This clonotype was picked up many times. The chain recombines TRBV20-1 with TRBJ2-2; TRBD2 matches at 10 bases. The CDR3 sequence is 16 residues long. Trimming at V came to 4 bases and at J to 4 bases, leaving 9 bases not matched to a gene. Germline-derived CDR1 and CDR2 are DFQATT and SNEGSKA (reference sequence). CDR3 sequence: CSANIQREGRTGELFF. The CDR3 DNA reads TGCAGTGCTAACATCCAGCGGGAGGGACGCACCGGGGAGCTGTTTTTT.

This clonotype was recorded many times. J is TRBJ1-6 and V is TRBV30, with D unresolved. Germline V gene data show CDR1 as GTSNPN and CDR2 as SVGIG (reference sequence). The CDR3 has 13 amino acids. V lost 4 bases and J lost 7, with 11 bases in between. Here the CDR3 reads CAWTAAKNSPLHF. The CDR3, as DNA: TGTGCCTGGACGGCGGCCAAGAATTCACCCCTCCACTTT.

This chain links TRBV24-1 with TRBJ1-6; D is possibly TRBD1 (5 bases). Germline V CDR1 and CDR2: KGHDR, SFDVKD. Trimming removed 3 bases at V and 5 bases at J, with 13 bases between. This CDR3 is 16 amino acids long. DNA for the CDR3: TGTGCCACCAGTGATCCAGAGACAGAAGATAATTCACCCCTCCACTTT. Protein product: CATSDPETEDNSPLHF.

The table lists this clonotype with many counts. The chain joins TRBV2 to TRBJ1-1, with no clear D. V was pared by 1 base and J by 0 bases, with 6 bases between. CDR3 length equals 14 residues. Germline loops: CDR1 SNHLY, CDR2 FYNNEI. CDR3 bases: TGTGCCAGCAGTGAAGGTGGGTTGAACACTGAAGCTTTCTTT. This codes for CASSEGGLNTEAFF.

This sequence joins TRBV7-9 and TRBJ1-5, with D hard to call. V gave up 1 base and J gave up 7 bases, with 11 bases separating them. The germline gives CDR1 SEHNR, CDR2 FQNEAQ (reference sequence). The CDR3 loop spans 14 amino acids. DNA of the CDR3: TGTGCCAGCAGCTTAGGTACCCAAGGCCAGCCCCAGCATTTT. Translated, it gives CASSLGTQGQPQHF. The variable domain in full, completed from reference TRBV7-9 and TRBJ1-5, reads DTGVSQNPRHKITKRGQNVTFRCDPISEHNRLYWYRQTLGQGPEFLTYFQNEAQLEKSRLLSDRFSAERPKGSFSTLEIQRTEQGDSAMYLCASSLGTQGQPQHFGDGTRLSIL.

This clonotype was seen many times. This chain links TRBV6-2 or TRBV6-3 with TRBJ2-7, with 7 bases fitting TRBD2. V shed 5 bases, J shed 3 bases, and the junction held 4 bases outside the gene matches. The germline V gene encodes CDR1 MNHEY and CDR2 SVGEGT. The length of the CDR3 is 13 residues. CDR3 amino acids: CASSRTRDYEQYF. The CDR3 DNA follows: TGTGCCAGCAGTCGGACTAGAGACTACGAGCAGTACTTC.

V gene TRBV10-3 combines with J gene TRBJ1-1; tentatively, D is TRBD1 (6 bases). CDR1 and CDR2 (germline): ENHRY, SYGVKD. The CDR3 has 17 residues. V was cut by 4 bases and J by 4 bases, with 22 bases left in between. This CDR3 reads CAISAPRGGGVSTEAFF. The CDR3 bases are TGTGCCATCAGTGCTCCCAGAGGGGGGGGCGTGAGCACTGAAGCTTTCTTT.

This clonotype has at least ten counts. The chain recombines TRBV7-8 with TRBJ1-5, with D hard to call. Germline CDR1 is SGHVS and CDR2 is FQNEAQ. This CDR3 has 13 residues. V was shortened by 3 bases and J by 2 bases, with 5 bases between the two germline ends. The CDR3 region has the DNA TGTGCCAGCAGCTTCGCGGGCAATCAGCCCCAGCATTTT. It translates to CASSFAGNQPQHF.

The rearrangement joins TRBV28 to TRBJ1-1; D ambiguous. The CDR3 is 14 residues long. Germline V gene lookup returns CDR1 MDHEN and CDR2 SYDVKM. With 5 bases removed from V and 1 base from J, the gap between germline ends came to 11 bases. CDR3 DNA sequence: TGTGCCAGCAGTACCCGACGGGCGAACACTGAAGCTTTCTTT. Translating it yields CASSTRRANTEAFF.

There are a few counts of this clonotype. The chain carries TRBV30 and TRBJ2-7; D not resolved. Germline CDR1 GTSNPN, CDR2 SVGIG (reference sequence). Trimming took 1 base from V and 1 from J, leaving 11 bases between them. The CDR3 loop spans 14 amino acids. CDR3 sequence (DNA): TGTGCCTGGAGTGAAGGAAGCGTGTCCTACGAGCAGTACTTC. Its protein product is CAWSEGSVSYEQYF.

This clonotype was counted between two and nine times. The chain is built from TRBV4-1 and TRBJ1-2; D not resolved. Germline V lookup: CDR1 MGHRA, CDR2 YSYEKL. V lost 0 bases, J lost 2 bases, and 13 bases lay in between. The CDR3 has 16 amino acids. CDR3 coding DNA: TGCGCCAGCAGCCAAGACATCATAAAGGCAAACTATGGCTACACCTTC. Translated: CASSQDIIKANYGYTF.

The chain recombines TRBV7-9 with TRBJ1-1; possible D gene TRBD1, 6 bases. The V gene lost 5 bases and the J gene lost 2 bases, with 18 bases spanning the gap. The CDR3 runs to 16 residues. Germline V lookup: CDR1 SEHNR, CDR2 FQNEAQ (reference sequence). The CDR3 spells CASSPPSGQTNTEAFF. CDR3 nucleotide sequence: TGTGCCAGCAGCCCCCCTTCGGGACAAACAAACACTGAAGCTTTCTTT.

This clonotype was counted many times. The chain uses TRBV6-1 and TRBJ1-5; D is ambiguous. The V end was cut by 4 bases, the J end by 3 bases, with 7 bases between. This CDR3 spans 13 amino acids. Germline assignment: CDR1 MNHNS and CDR2 SASEGT. CDR3 nucleotide sequence: TGTGCCAGCAGTGTGGAGTACAATCAGCCCCAGCATTTT. Its translation is CASSVEYNQPQHF.

This clonotype was observed a few times. CDR3: CASSLTITANTQYF. The CDR3 DNA follows: TGTGCCAGCAGCTTGACTATTACCGCGAATACGCAGTATTTT. V gene TRBV7-9 combines with J gene TRBJ2-3; tentative D call: TRBD2 (5 bases). This CDR3 contains 14 residues. Germline-derived CDR1 and CDR2 are SEHNR and FQNEAQ (reference sequence). Deletions cut 3 bases from V and 7 bases from J, with 14 bases between.

This clonotype was seen at least ten times. The J gene is TRBJ2-2, the V gene TRBV9, with 7 bases matching TRBD1. The V segment lost 2 bases and the J segment 2 bases; nucleotides outside the gene matches: 3. The CDR3 has 15 amino acids. The V gene's germline CDR1 is SGDLS and CDR2 YYNGEE. This chain's CDR3 is CASSVGQVNTGELFF. The CDR3 region has the DNA TGTGCCAGCAGCGTTGGACAGGTTAACACCGGGGAGCTGTTTTTT.

In this sample, this clonotype turned up once. The chain is built from TRBV28 and TRBJ1-5; tentative D call: TRBD1 (5 bases). The CDR3 runs to 14 residues. V was cut by 1 base and J by 7 bases, with 11 bases left in between. The germline CDR1 and CDR2 sequences are MDHEN and SYDVKM. The CDR3: CASSLYRHQQPQHF. Here the CDR3 DNA reads TGTGCCAGCAGTTTATACAGGCACCAACAGCCCCAGCATTTT. The entire variable domain, with the rest obtained from reference TRBV28 and TRBJ1-5, is as follows: DVKVTQSSRYLVKRTGEKVFLECVQDMDHENMFWYRQDPGLGLRLIYFSYDVKMKEKGDIPEGYSVSREKKERFSLILESASTNQTSMYLCASSLYRHQQPQHFGDGTRLSIL.

This clonotype was counted ten times or more. The gene calls are TRBV7-9 and TRBJ1-5; 8 bases line up with TRBD1. The germline V gene encodes CDR1 SEHNR and CDR2 FQNEAQ (reference sequence). The CDR3 spans 16 residues. After removal of 5 bases from V and 7 bases from J, the junction contained 13 bases not matched to a gene. The CDR3 reads CASSHRDRNYEQPQHF. For the CDR3, the DNA is TGTGCCAGCAGCCACCGGGACAGGAACTACGAGCAGCCCCAGCATTTT.

About this clonotype: This clone may be a read error of a much larger clone one base away. CDR3: CSVVGQGGTTVAFF. DNA for the CDR3: TGCAGCGTTGTGGGACAGGGTGGGACCACTGTAGCTTTCTTT. The chain employs TRBV29-1 and TRBJ1-1, with 9 bases lining up with TRBD1. The CDR3 is made up of 14 amino acids. Germline loops: CDR1 SQVTM, CDR2 ANQGSEA.

This clonotype was counted ten times or more. The rearrangement uses TRBV24-1 and TRBJ2-7; 10 nucleotides match TRBD1. The CDR3 covers 15 residues. CDR1 KGHDR and CDR2 SFDVKD come from the germline V gene. V dropped 3 bases and J dropped 5; count of bases not matched to a gene: 6. The CDR3 region is CATSDGGQGTDEQYF. The CDR3 DNA sequence: TGTGCCACCAGTGATGGGGGACAGGGGACCGACGAGCAGTACTTC.

This clonotype appeared many times. Germline and junction disagree at one end, which may indicate a read error. V is TRBV7-9 and J is TRBJ2-7; 10 nucleotides line up with TRBD1. CDR3 length equals 15 residues. In germline, CDR1 is SEHNR, CDR2 FQNEAQ (reference sequence). The CDR3 region has the DNA TGCGCCAGCAGCCAAGATAGGGACAGGGGCTACGAGCAGTACTTC. Protein sequence: CASSQDRDRGYEQYF.

With respect to this clonotype: The junction and the germline gene differ at one end; a read error may be behind it. The V and J genes are TRBV6-5 and TRBJ1-2, with D perhaps matching TRBD1 (6 bases). The CDR3 sequence is 15 residues long. Looked up from germline, CDR1 is MNHEY and CDR2 is SVGAGI. DNA for the CDR3: TGTGCCAGCAGTTTATCGCTGGTGGGGGGCTATGGCCACACCTTC. Residues: CASSLSLVGGYGHTF.